This record concerns one TCR beta chain sequence. The junction shows a germline mismatch at one end, possibly a read error. The source of the sample is a study of blood T cell repertoires in COVID-19. At the level of the study: Sites across the United States, Italy and Spain contributed samples from acute and convalescent COVID-19. Sample material is recorded as cDNA or gDNA derived from T cells, B-cell-depleted T cells, or PBMCs.

In the authors' workflow: The assay estimated nucleated cells by amplifying reference gene primers. Method: immunoSEQ multiplex PCR; TCRdb's copy keeps in-frame clones and lacks some. The V and J calls and clone size were taken over from that table, and D and trimming were inferred from the DNA. This table holds around 70,000 clones, more than 90% found once. CDR1 is MDHEN and CDR2 is SYDVKM in the germline V gene. The CDR3 loop spans 14 amino acids. J is TRBJ2-7 and V is TRBV28; 10 bases map to TRBD1. The clonotype originates from a human donor in a cohort sampled during active COVID-19. Sequencing was done on a sample of peripheral blood. The CDR3 loop is CVSSPDRGSYEQYF. CDR3 nucleotide sequence: TGTGTCAGCTCCCCGGACAGGGGGTCCTACGAGCAGTACTTC.